A selection of T cell receptor beta chains follows, all from one sample in a study of blood T cell repertoires in COVID-19. The method was immunoSEQ multiplex PCR; TCRdb's version includes in-frame clones alone and lacks a portion of them. The data show roughly 140,000 clones, 90% seen once. Sequenced sample: peripheral blood. Source of these receptors: an elderly woman with acute or convalescent COVID-19. The CDR3 runs from the conserved cysteine through the conserved F or W. Each record gives: clone size, J gene, D gene, V gene, CDR3 DNA, CDR3 protein. A D gene is named only where the DNA matches it firmly. Not every row has a clone size; where given, it reads once, few, many or a size class.

-,TRBJ1-1,-,TRBV18,TGTGCCAGCTCACCACGGGCGAACACTGAAGCTTTCTTT,CASSPRANTEAFF
-,TRBJ1-1,TRBD1,TRBV5-1,TGCGCCAGCAGCGGGTTGGGACAGATGAACACTGAAGCTTTCTTT,CASSGLGQMNTEAFF
-,TRBJ2-5,TRBD1,TRBV24-1,TGTGCCACCAGTGATCCGGGGACAGCTGGAGAGACCCAGTACTTC,CATSDPGTAGETQYF
-,TRBJ1-6,-,TRBV5-1,TGCGCCAGCAGCTTGGATGGGAGAGGAGATTCACCCCTCCACTTT,CASSLDGRGDSPLHF
-,TRBJ1-1,TRBD1,TRBV7-2,TGTGCCAGCAGCCCCCAGGGGGCTGGAAACACTGAAGCTTTCTTT,CASSPQGAGNTEAFF
few,TRBJ1-2,-,TRBV9,TGTGCCAGCAGCGTATCTTTGGGAGGGGACGGAAACTATGGCTACACCTTC,CASSVSLGGDGNYGYTF
once,TRBJ2-6,-,TRBV9,TGTGCCAGCAGCGGGGCCCTACTCGCTGGGGCCAACGTCCTGACTTTC,CASSGALLAGANVLTF
-,TRBJ2-1,TRBD2,TRBV5-1,TGCGCCAGCAGCCCACTAGCGGGGGGGCTTGGGGAGCAGTTCTTC,CASSPLAGGLGEQFF
-,TRBJ1-2,-,TRBV5-4,TGTGCCAGCAGCCTGGGACTGGGGGAGGGTGGCTACACCTTC,CASSLGLGEGGYTF
few,TRBJ1-4,-,TRBV11-2,TGTGCCAGCAGCTCGGGGACTGGGGGGGAAAAACTGTTTTTT,CASSSGTGGEKLFF
-,TRBJ1-5,-,TRBV5-8,TGTGCCAGCAGCTCGGGGAGGGTCAATCAGCCCCAGCATTTT,CASSSGRVNQPQHF
-,TRBJ1-1,TRBD1,TRBV6-5,TGTGCCAGCAACCGACAGGGGGCCACTGAAGCTTTCTTT,CASNRQGATEAFF
once,TRBJ1-2,TRBD1,TRBV3-1/TRBV3-2,TGTGCCAGCAGCCCTCGGACAGGGATGGGCTATGGCTACACCTTC,CASSPRTGMGYGYTF
-,TRBJ2-4,-,TRBV6-1,TGTGCCAGCAGTGAAGCAGGGGTAGGGAACATTCAGTACTTC,CASSEAGVGNIQYF
-,TRBJ1-1,-,TRBV3-1/TRBV3-2,TGTGCCAGCAGCCAAGGCAGGGGAATAGTTATGGGGCAAGCTTTCTTT,CASSQGRGIVMGQAFF
once,TRBJ1-6,TRBD1,TRBV3-1/TRBV3-2,TGTGCCAGCAGCGAAGGGACAGGGGGTAGTTCACCCCTCCACTTT,CASSEGTGGSSPLHF
-,TRBJ2-2,TRBD2,TRBV10-1,TGCGCCAGCAGTCCACTAGCGGGGGGGAACACCGGGGAGCTGTTTTTT,CASSPLAGGNTGELFF
-,TRBJ1-2,-,TRBV5-5,TGTGCCAGCAGCGCGTGGCAGGGTTATGGCTACACCTTC,CASSAWQGYGYTF
-,TRBJ1-5,-,TRBV7-9,TGTGCCAGCAGCTTAGGATTAGGCCAGCTAGATCAGCCCCAGCATTTT,CASSLGLGQLDQPQHF
-,TRBJ2-3,TRBD2,TRBV29-1,TGCAGCGTTTCCGGGACTAGCGGCCCGGATACGCAGTATTTT,CSVSGTSGPDTQYF
-,TRBJ2-7,-,TRBV7-6,TGTGCCAGCAGCCTGCAGGGCTACGAGCAGTACTTC,CASSLQGYEQYF
-,TRBJ1-1,TRBD1,TRBV6-6,TGTGCCAGCAGTTACAGGGCAGGGGGCGCGAGGACTGAAGCTTTCTTT,CASSYRAGGARTEAFF
-,TRBJ2-7,TRBD1,TRBV18,TGTGCCAGCTCACCACCGGGACAGGGGGTCTACGAGCAGTACTTC,CASSPPGQGVYEQYF
-,TRBJ2-7,TRBD1,TRBV23-1,TGCGCCAGCATTCCTCCGGGACAGGGGAACTACGAGCAGTACTTC,CASIPPGQGNYEQYF
-,TRBJ1-2,TRBD1,TRBV3-1/TRBV3-2,TGTGCCAGCAGCCAAGATGAGGGGACAGTCTATGGCTACACCTTC,CASSQDEGTVYGYTF
-,TRBJ1-1,-,TRBV4-2,TGTGCCAGCAGCCAAGATGAGCTGACAGCTCAAGGAGCTTTCTTT,CASSQDELTAQGAFF
-,TRBJ2-4,-,TRBV19,TGTGCCAGTAGTATGAGGGAAAACATTCAGTACTTC,CASSMRENIQYF
-,TRBJ1-4,TRBD1,TRBV6-5,TGTGCCAGCAGAACAGGGGCAACTAATGAAAAACTGTTTTTT,CASRTGATNEKLFF
-,TRBJ1-1,TRBD1,TRBV5-3,TGTGCCAGAAGCTTGAAGTCCGGACAGGGGAGGATGATAACTGAAGCTTTCTTT,CARSLKSGQGRMITEAFF
-,TRBJ1-1,-,TRBV30,TGTGCCTGGGAGGGGAGGACAAAAAGGGCCGGGGCCAACACTGAAGCTTTCTTT,CAWEGRTKRAGANTEAFF
-,TRBJ1-3,-,TRBV5-1,TGCGCCAGCAGCCTCTACAGCTACTCTGGAAACACCATATATTTT,CASSLYSYSGNTIYF
-,TRBJ2-5,TRBD2,TRBV19,TGTGCCAGTAGGCCCCGCGGGGGGGCGGAGACCCAGTACTTC,CASRPRGGAETQYF
-,TRBJ1-4,TRBD1,TRBV6-5,TGTGCCAGCAGGGCCGACAGGGAGTATGAAAAACTGTTTTTT,CASRADREYEKLFF
-,TRBJ2-1,-,TRBV7-3,TGTGCCAGCAGCCTCGCCAGGGCTTCCTACAATGAGCAGTTCTTC,CASSLARASYNEQFF
-,TRBJ1-2,TRBD1,TRBV6-5,TGTGCCAGCAGTTACCGGTGGGGACAGGGGGACTATGGCTACACCTTC,CASSYRWGQGDYGYTF
-,TRBJ2-7,TRBD1,TRBV10-3,TGTGCCATCAGTGAATGGGGAACAGGGGGCTCCTACGAGCAGTACTTC,CAISEWGTGGSYEQYF
-,TRBJ1-2,-,TRBV18,TGTGCCAGCTCCCGCACAGGGAGTGATGGCTACACCTTC,CASSRTGSDGYTF
-,TRBJ1-2,-,TRBV30,TGTGCCTGCCGGGCGGGGAACTATGGCTACACCTTC,CACRAGNYGYTF
-,TRBJ1-2,TRBD1,TRBV10-3,TGTGCCATCAGTGAGTCTTTATCAGGGACAGGGATTAACTATGGCTACACCTTC,CAISESLSGTGINYGYTF
-,TRBJ1-1,-,TRBV12-3/TRBV12-4,TGTGCCAGCAGCCGGTCGAACACTGAAGCTTTCTTT,CASSRSNTEAFF
-,TRBJ1-3,-,TRBV7-9,TGTGCCAGCAGCCCTCGAGGTGGCTCTGGAAACACCATATATTTT,CASSPRGGSGNTIYF
-,TRBJ1-5,TRBD1,TRBV25-1,TGTGCCAGCAGTGTGGGACAGGGCAATCAGCCCCAGCATTTT,CASSVGQGNQPQHF
once,TRBJ2-1,TRBD1,TRBV6-5,TGTGCCAGCAGAGAGACAGGGGGAAACTACAATGAGCAGTTCTTC,CASRETGGNYNEQFF
-,TRBJ1-6,-,TRBV30,TGTGCCTGGAGTGAACAGAACTCACCCCTCCACTTT,CAWSEQNSPLHF
-,TRBJ1-2,-,TRBV27,TGTGCCAGCAGTTTCCGGCAGGGGCATGGCTACACCTTC,CASSFRQGHGYTF
-,TRBJ2-3,-,TRBV30,TGTGCCTGGAGTGTACTGGCCCCTGGAGCGGATACGCAGTATTTT,CAWSVLAPGADTQYF